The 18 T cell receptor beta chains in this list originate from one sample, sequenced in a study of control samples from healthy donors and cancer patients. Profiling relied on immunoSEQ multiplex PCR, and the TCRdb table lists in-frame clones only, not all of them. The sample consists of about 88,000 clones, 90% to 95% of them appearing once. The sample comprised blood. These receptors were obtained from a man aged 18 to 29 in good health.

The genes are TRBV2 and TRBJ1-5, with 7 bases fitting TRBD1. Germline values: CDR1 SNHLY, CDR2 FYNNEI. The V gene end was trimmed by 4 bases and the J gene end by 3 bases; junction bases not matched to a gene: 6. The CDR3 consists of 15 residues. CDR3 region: CASSGDRVLNQPQHF. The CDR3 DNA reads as TGTGCCAGCAGTGGAGACAGGGTTCTCAATCAGCCCCAGCATTTT.

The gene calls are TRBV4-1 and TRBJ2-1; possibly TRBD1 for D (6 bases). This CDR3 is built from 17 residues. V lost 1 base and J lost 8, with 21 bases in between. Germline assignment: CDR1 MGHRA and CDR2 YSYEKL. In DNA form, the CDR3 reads TGCGCCAGCAGCCAAGCGGTCGGACAGACGAGGCGCGATGAGCAGTTCTTC. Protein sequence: CASSQAVGQTRRDEQFF.

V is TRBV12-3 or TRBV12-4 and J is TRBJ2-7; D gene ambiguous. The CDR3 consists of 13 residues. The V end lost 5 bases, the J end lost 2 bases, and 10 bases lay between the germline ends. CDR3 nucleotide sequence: TGTGCCAGCAGTATCGCCGGGCCCTACGAGCAGTACTTC. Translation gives CASSIAGPYEQYF.

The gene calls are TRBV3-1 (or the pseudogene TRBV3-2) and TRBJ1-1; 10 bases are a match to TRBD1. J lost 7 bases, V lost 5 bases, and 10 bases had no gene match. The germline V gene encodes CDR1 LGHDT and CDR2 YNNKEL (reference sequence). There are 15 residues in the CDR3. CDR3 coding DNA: TGTGCCAGCAGCGATGACAGGGGGCGATCCAGTGAAGCTTTCTTT. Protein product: CASSDDRGRSSEAFF.

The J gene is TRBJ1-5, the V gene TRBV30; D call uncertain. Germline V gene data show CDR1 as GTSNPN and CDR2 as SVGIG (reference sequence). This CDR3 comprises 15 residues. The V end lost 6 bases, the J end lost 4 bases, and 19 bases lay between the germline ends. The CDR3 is CACKGSGTFNQPQHF. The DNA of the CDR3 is TGTGCCTGCAAAGGGTCGGGAACCTTTAATCAGCCCCAGCATTTT.

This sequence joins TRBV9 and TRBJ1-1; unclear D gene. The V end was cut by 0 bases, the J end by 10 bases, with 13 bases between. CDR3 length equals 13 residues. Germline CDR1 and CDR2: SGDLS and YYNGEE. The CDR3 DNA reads TGTGCCAGCAGCGTAGGAGAGTCTCCGCCAGCTTTCTTT. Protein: CASSVGESPPAFF.

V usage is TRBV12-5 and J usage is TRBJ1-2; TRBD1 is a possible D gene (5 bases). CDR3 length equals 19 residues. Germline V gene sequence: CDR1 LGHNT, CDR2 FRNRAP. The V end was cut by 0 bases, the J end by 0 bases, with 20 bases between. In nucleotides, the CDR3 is TGTGCTAGTGGTTTGGTACTTGGCAGGGCCCAATCGTCTAACTATGGCTACACCTTC. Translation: CASGLVLGRAQSSNYGYTF.

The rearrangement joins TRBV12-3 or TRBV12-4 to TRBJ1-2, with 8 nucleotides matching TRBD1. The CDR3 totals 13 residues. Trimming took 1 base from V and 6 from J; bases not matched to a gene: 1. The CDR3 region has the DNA TGTGCCAGCAGTTTAGGGACAGGGAATGGCTACACCTTC. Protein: CASSLGTGNGYTF.

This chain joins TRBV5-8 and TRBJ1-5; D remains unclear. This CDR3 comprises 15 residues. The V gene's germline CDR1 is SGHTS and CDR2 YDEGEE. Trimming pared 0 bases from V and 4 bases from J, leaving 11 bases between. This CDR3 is CASSLGTVQNQPQHF. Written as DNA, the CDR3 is TGTGCCAGCAGCTTGGGTACAGTCCAAAATCAGCCCCAGCATTTT.

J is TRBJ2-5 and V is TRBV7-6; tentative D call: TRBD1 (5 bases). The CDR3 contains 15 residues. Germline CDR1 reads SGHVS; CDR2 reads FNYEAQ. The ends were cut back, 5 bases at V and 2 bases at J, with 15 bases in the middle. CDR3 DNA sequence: TGTGCCAGCAGCGCACGAACAGGCGAACAAGAGACCCAGTACTTC. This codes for CASSARTGEQETQYF.

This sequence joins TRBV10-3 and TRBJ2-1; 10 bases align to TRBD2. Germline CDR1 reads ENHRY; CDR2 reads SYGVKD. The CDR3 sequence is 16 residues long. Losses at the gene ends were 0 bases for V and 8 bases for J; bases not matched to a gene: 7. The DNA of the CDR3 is TGTGCCATCAGTGAGTCGAAAAGCGGGGGGGCCTATGAGCAGTTCTTC. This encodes CAISESKSGGAYEQFF.

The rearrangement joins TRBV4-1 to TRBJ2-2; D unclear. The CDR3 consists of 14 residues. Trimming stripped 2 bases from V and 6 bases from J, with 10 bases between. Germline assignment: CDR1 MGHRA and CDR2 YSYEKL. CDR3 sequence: CASSQYKGPGELFF. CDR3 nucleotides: TGCGCCAGCAGCCAATATAAGGGCCCCGGGGAGCTGTTTTTT.

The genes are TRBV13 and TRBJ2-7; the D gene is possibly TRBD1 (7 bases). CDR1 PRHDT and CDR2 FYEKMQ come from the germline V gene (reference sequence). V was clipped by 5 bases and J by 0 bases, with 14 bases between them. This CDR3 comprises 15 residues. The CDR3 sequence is CASSQGGTASYEQYF. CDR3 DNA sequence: TGTGCCAGCAGCCAAGGAGGGACAGCCTCCTACGAGCAGTACTTC.

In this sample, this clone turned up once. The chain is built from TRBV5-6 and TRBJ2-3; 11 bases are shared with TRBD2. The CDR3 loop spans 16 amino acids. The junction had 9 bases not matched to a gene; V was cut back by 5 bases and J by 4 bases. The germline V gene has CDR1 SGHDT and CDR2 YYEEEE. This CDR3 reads CASRPLAGGPPDTQYF. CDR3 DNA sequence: TGTGCCAGCAGACCCCTAGCGGGAGGCCCCCCAGATACGCAGTATTTT.

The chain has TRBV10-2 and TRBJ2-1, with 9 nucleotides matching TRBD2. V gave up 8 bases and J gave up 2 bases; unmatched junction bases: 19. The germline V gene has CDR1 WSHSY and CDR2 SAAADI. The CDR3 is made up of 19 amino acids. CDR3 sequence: CASQGGVAGESHTYNEQFF. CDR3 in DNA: TGCGCCAGCCAGGGGGGAGTAGCGGGAGAGAGCCATACCTACAATGAGCAGTTCTTC.

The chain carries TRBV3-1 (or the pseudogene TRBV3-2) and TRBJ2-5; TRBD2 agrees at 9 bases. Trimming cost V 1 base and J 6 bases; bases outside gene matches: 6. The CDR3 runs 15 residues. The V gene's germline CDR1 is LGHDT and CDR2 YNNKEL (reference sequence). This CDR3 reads CASSQGGTSRQTQYF. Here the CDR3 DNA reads TGTGCCAGCAGCCAAGGTGGGACTAGCAGACAGACCCAGTACTTC.

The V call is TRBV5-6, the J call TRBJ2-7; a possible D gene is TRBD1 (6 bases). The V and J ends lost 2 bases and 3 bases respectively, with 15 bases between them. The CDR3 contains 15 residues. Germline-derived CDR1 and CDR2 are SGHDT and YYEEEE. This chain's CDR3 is CASSLNRVLSYEQYF. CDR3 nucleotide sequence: TGTGCCAGCAGCTTAAACAGGGTCCTCAGCTACGAGCAGTACTTC. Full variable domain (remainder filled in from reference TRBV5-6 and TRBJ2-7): DAGVTQSPTHLIKTRGQQVTLRCSPKSGHDTVSWYQQALGQGPQFIFQYYEEEERQRGNFPDRFSGHQFPNYSSELNVNALLLGDSALYLCASSLNRVLSYEQYFGPGTRLTVT.

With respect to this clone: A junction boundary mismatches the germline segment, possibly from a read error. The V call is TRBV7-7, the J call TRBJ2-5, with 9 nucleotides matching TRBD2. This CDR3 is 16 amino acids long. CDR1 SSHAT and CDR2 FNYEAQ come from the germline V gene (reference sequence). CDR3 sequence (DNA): TGTGCTAGCAGCTTCTTGGGCGGGGGGGCGAAAGAGACCCAGTACTTC. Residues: CASSFLGGGAKETQYF.